The clone carrying this TCR beta chain was seen more than once but under ten times. This record belongs to a study of blood T cell repertoires in COVID-19. CDR1 SGHRS and CDR2 YFSETQ come from the germline V gene. The V end lost 2 bases, the J end lost 8 bases, and 8 bases lay between the germline ends. The CDR3 covers 13 residues. The data were produced by immunoSEQ multiplex PCR, yet TCRdb's version contains in-frame clones alone and is incomplete. Among some 300,000 clones listed, roughly 90% were seen once. The gene calls are TRBV5-1 and TRBJ1-6; D gene ambiguous. The clonotype comes from a woman aged 45-65 years who had been exposed to COVID-19. The source material was PBMCs or T cells enriched from blood (not recorded which). In DNA, the CDR3 is TGCGCCAGCAGCTTCGCAGAAGATTCACCCCTCCACTTT. Translating gives CASSFAEDSPLHF.